This T cell receptor (beta chain) was retrieved from a study of cytomegalovirus exposure and HLA in healthy donors. As regards this clone: Its antigen is unknown.

Germline CDR1 and CDR2: MGHRA and YSYEKL. This CDR3 region has 17 residues. Trimming took 2 bases from V and 4 from J; bases not matched to a gene: 4. Primers: 60 Vbeta forward and 13 Jbeta reverse. Per the study methods: Among the unique TCR beta chains that a later analysis counted, 75 million to 85 million in all, 10 million to 11 million were shared. The assay was immunoSEQ multiplex PCR, and TCRdb's table has in-frame clones only and misses some. D and trimming were read from the DNA, whereas the V and J calls and clone size are those reported in that table. Here the sample spans under 200,000 clones, almost 85% being singletons. Findings and limits, study-wide: Later on, analysis showed that most CMV-associated TCR beta chains appeared to be HLA-restricted.

This clonotype was sampled from a man younger than 45 in good health and CMV-seronegative. Source material: PBMCs. The chain combines TRBV4-1 with TRBJ2-1, with 14 nucleotides matching TRBD2. In nucleotides, the CDR3 is TGCGCCAGCAGCCAAATAAGACTAGCGGGAGGGTACAATGAGCAGTTCTTC. Translating it yields CASSQIRLAGGYNEQFF.